The 11 T cell receptor beta chains presented below share a single source sample, sequenced in a study of blood T cell repertoires in COVID-19. The data were produced by immunoSEQ multiplex PCR, yet TCRdb's version contains in-frame clones alone and is incomplete. The sample includes just over 300,000 clones, about 90% of them seen just once. The sequenced material came from peripheral blood. These receptors all come from a woman aged 25 to 45 with COVID-19, enrolled during active disease.

Regarding this clone: It is unclear where the CDR3 begins or ends on the DNA, so no DNA is shown, and the CDR3 is as TCRdb lists it. The chain has TRBV6-6 and TRBJ1-6; TRBD1, the D gene given by the table, was not confirmed from the DNA. The CDR3 length is 14 residues, termini included. Looked up from germline, CDR1 is MNHNY and CDR2 is SVGAGI (reference sequence). The CDR3 is CASSYLAVGQGAYF.

This rearrangement joins TRBV19 to TRBJ1-2; D remains unclear. Trimming removed 6 bases from V and 4 bases from J, with 12 bases in between. The CDR3 contains 13 residues. CDR1 LNHDA and CDR2 SQIVND come from the germline V gene (reference sequence). CDR3 protein: CASSEWAGYGYTF. DNA of the CDR3: TGTGCCAGTAGCGAGTGGGCAGGCTATGGCTACACCTTC.

The genes are TRBV28 and TRBJ1-5; D might be TRBD1 (5 bases). CDR1 and CDR2 from the germline V gene are MDHEN and SYDVKM. CDR3 length equals 13 residues. The V end lost 6 bases, the J end lost 6 bases, and 12 bases lay between the germline ends. For the CDR3, the DNA is TGTGCCAGCAGGTTACAGGCGGGTCAGCCCCAGCATTTT. The encoded protein is CASRLQAGQPQHF.

The chain employs TRBV28 and TRBJ1-6; TRBD1 matches at 9 bases. The V segment lost 7 bases and the J segment 8 bases; nucleotides outside the gene matches: 9. Germline lookup yields CDR1 MDHEN and CDR2 SYDVKM. CDR3 length equals 15 residues. The CDR3 coding sequence is TGTGCCAGCATCCCCTACGGGACAGGGTATTCACCCCTCCACTTT. This sequence encodes CASIPYGTGYSPLHF.

The chain carries TRBV9 and TRBJ2-3, with 10 bases that match TRBD2. Germline values: CDR1 SGDLS, CDR2 YYNGEE. The CDR3 length is 15 residues. The trim removed 4 bases at V and 1 base at J, leaving 3 bases unmatched. The CDR3 DNA sequence: TGTGCCAGCAGCATCAGCGGGGGGGGCACAGATACGCAGTATTTT. As protein: CASSISGGGTDTQYF.

The J gene is TRBJ1-5, the V gene TRBV21-1; the DNA was not used to check the table's D call, TRBD1. TRBV21-1 is designated a pseudogene. The CDR3 totals 17 residues. This CDR3 reads CASSKGRTGTSNQPQHF. The CDR3 region has the DNA TGTGCCAGCAGCAAAGGTCGGACAGGGACCAGCAATCAGCCCCAGCATTTT.

V usage is TRBV2 and J usage is TRBJ2-1, with 8 bases fitting TRBD1. The CDR3 loop spans 13 amino acids. J lost 5 bases, V lost 7 bases, and 4 bases had no gene match. Germline lookup yields CDR1 SNHLY and CDR2 FYNNEI. CDR3 loop: CASIPGQDNEQFF. Here the CDR3 DNA reads TGTGCCAGCATTCCGGGACAGGACAATGAGCAGTTCTTC.

This chain connects TRBV6-1 to TRBJ1-5; D not certain. Per the germline V gene, CDR1 is MNHNS and CDR2 is SASEGT. This CDR3 contains 13 residues. Trimming stripped 3 bases from V and 6 bases from J, with 9 bases between. The CDR3 nucleotides read TGTGCCAGCAGTGAGAGCGGCGCTCAGCCCCAGCATTTT. It specifies CASSESGAQPQHF.

This chain connects TRBV11-2 to TRBJ1-1, with no clear D. This CDR3 contains 13 residues. Germline V lookup: CDR1 SGHAT, CDR2 FQNNGV. V lost 5 bases and J lost 0, with 7 bases in between. The DNA of the CDR3 is TGTGCCAGCAGCCCCTCCTTGAACACTGAAGCTTTCTTT. This gives the protein CASSPSLNTEAFF.

The chain uses TRBV4-3 and TRBJ1-2; 9 nucleotides align to TRBD1. Germline CDR1 is LGHNA and CDR2 is YSLEER. V dropped 0 bases and J dropped 4; count of bases not matched to a gene: 3. The CDR3 contains 15 residues. In DNA, the CDR3 is TGCGCCAGCAGCCAAGACGGGACAGGGTTCTATGGCTACACCTTC. Translation gives CASSQDGTGFYGYTF.

The chain carries TRBV6-2 or TRBV6-3 and TRBJ1-2; 11 nucleotides agree with TRBD1. After removal of 5 bases from V and 7 bases from J, the junction contained 9 bases not matched to a gene. Germline assignment: CDR1 MNHEY and CDR2 SVGEGT. The CDR3 spans 15 residues. The CDR3: CASSPWTGGGGGYTF. CDR3 bases: TGTGCCAGCAGTCCCTGGACAGGGGGCGGAGGTGGCTACACCTTC.